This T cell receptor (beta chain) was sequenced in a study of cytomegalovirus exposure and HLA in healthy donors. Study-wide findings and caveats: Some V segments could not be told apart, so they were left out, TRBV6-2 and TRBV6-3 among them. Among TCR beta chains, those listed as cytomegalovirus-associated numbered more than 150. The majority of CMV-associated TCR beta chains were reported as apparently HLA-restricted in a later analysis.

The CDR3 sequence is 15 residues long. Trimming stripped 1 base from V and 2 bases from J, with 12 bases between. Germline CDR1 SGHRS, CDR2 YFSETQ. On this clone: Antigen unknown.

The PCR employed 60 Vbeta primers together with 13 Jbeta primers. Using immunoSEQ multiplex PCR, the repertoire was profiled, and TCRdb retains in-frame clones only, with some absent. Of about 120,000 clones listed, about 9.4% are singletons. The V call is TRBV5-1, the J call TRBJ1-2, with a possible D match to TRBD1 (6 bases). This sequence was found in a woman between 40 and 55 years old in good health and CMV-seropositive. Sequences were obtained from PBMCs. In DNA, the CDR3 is TGCGCCAGCAGCTTGTATGGGGGCGCAAACTATGGCTACACCTTC. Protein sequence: CASSLYGGANYGYTF.